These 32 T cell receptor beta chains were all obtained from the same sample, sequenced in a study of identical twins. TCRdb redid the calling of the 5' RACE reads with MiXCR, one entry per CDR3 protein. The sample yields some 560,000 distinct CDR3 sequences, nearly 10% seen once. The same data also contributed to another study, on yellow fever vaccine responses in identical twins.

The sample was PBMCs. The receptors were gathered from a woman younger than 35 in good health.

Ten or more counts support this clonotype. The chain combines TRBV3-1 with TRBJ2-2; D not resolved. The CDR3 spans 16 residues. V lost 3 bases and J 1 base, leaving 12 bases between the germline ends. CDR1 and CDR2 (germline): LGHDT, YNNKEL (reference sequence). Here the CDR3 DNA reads TGTGCCAGCAGCCAGGCGGTCGTGGGGAACACCGGGGAGCTGTTTTTT. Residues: CASSQAVVGNTGELFF.

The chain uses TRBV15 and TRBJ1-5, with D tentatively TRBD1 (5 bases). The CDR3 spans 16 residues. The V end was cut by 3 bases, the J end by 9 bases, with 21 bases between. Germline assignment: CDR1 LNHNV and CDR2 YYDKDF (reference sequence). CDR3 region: CATSRAVGRDSWPQHF. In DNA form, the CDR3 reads TGTGCCACCAGCAGGGCGGTGGGCAGGGACTCTTGGCCCCAGCATTTT. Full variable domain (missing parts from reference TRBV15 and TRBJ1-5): DAMVIQNPRYQVTQFGKPVTLSCSQTLNHNVMYWYQQKSSQAPKLLFHYYDKDFNNEADTPDNFQSRRPNTSFCFLDIRSPGLGDTAMYLCATSRAVGRDSWPQHFGDGTRLSIL.

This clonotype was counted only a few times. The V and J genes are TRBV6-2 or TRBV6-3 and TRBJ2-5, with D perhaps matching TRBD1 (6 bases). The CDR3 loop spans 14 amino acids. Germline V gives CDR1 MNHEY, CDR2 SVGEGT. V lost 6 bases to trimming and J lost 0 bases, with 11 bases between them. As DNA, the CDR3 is TGTGCCAGCAGGACTGGGACACACCAAGAGACCCAGTACTTC. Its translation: CASRTGTHQETQYF.

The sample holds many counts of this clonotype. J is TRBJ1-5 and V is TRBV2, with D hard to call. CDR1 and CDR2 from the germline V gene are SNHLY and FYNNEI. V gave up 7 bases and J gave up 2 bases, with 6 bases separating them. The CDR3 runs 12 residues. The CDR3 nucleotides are TGTGCCAGCACGTACGGCAATCAGCCCCAGCATTTT. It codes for CASTYGNQPQHF.

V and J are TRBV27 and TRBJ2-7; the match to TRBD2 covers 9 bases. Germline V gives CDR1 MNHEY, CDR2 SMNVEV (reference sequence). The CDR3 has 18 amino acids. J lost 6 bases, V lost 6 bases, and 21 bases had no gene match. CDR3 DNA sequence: TGTGCCAGCAGGACCCTCACCGACCCCGGGACTAGCTTGAGCGAGCAGTACTTC. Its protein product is CASRTLTDPGTSLSEQYF.

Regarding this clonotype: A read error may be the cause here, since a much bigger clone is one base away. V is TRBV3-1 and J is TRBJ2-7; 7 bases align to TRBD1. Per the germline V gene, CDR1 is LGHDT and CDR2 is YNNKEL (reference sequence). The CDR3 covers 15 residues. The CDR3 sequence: CATSQVGTAPYEQYF. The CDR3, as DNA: TGTGCCACCAGCCAAGTCGGGACAGCTCCCTACGAGCAGTACTTC.

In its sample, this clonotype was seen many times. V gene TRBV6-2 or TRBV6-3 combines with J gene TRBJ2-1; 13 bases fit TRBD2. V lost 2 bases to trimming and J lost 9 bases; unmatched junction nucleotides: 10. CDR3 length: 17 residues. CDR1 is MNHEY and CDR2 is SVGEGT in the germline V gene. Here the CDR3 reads CASSYGRLAGGGSEQFF. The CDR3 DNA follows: TGTGCCAGCAGTTACGGAAGACTAGCGGGGGGAGGGAGTGAGCAGTTCTTC.

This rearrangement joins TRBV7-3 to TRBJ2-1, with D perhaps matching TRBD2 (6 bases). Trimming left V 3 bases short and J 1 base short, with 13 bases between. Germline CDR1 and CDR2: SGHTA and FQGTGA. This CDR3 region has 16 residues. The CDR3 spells CASSFGRGGSYNEQFF. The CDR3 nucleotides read TGTGCCAGCAGCTTCGGACGGGGAGGATCCTACAATGAGCAGTTCTTC. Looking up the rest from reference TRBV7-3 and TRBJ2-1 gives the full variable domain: GAGVSQTPSNKVTEKGKYVELRCDPISGHTALYWYRQSLGQGPEFLIYFQGTGAADDSGLPNDRFFAVRPEGSVSTLKIQRTERGDSAVYLCASSFGRGGSYNEQFFGPGTRLTVL.

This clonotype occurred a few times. The CDR3: CASSEQREGPHEQYF. In DNA form, the CDR3 reads TGTGCCAGCAGCGAACAGCGGGAGGGCCCCCACGAGCAGTACTTC. V usage is TRBV7-8 and J usage is TRBJ2-7; 10 nucleotides align to TRBD2. This CDR3 spans 15 amino acids. The germline CDR1 and CDR2 sequences are SGHVS and FQNEAQ. The V segment lost 5 bases and the J segment 5 bases; nucleotides outside the gene matches: 9.

The CDR3 region is CASSAVRGKSSYEQYF. DNA of the CDR3: TGTGCCAGCAGCGCGGTACGGGGGAAGAGCTCCTACGAGCAGTACTTC. This chain joins TRBV7-9 and TRBJ2-7, with TRBD2 as a possible D gene (6 bases). V lost 5 bases and J lost 0, with 17 bases in between. There are 16 residues in the CDR3. CDR1 and CDR2 from the germline V gene are SEHNR and FQNEAQ (reference sequence). Full variable domain (rest looked up from reference TRBV7-9 and TRBJ2-7): DTGVSQNPRHKITKRGQNVTFRCDPISEHNRLYWYRQTLGQGPEFLTYFQNEAQLEKSRLLSDRFSAERPKGSFSTLEIQRTEQGDSAMYLCASSAVRGKSSYEQYFGPGTRLTVT.

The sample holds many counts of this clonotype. The CDR3 DNA reads TGTGCCAGCAGTTTAGACAGGGGATACAATGAGCAGTTCTTC. Protein: CASSLDRGYNEQFF. This chain uses TRBV12-3 or TRBV12-4 with TRBJ2-1; TRBD1 agrees at 7 bases. This CDR3 is 14 amino acids long. The ends lost 1 base at V and 4 bases at J; junction bases unmatched: 1.

In nucleotides, the CDR3 is TGTGCCAGCAGACCCCCGGGACAGGTTAATGAAAAACTGTTTTTT. It encodes CASRPPGQVNEKLFF. V gene TRBV25-1 combines with J gene TRBJ1-4; 8 bases map to TRBD1. In germline, CDR1 is MGHDK, CDR2 SYGVNS. There are 15 residues in the CDR3. J lost 4 bases, V lost 6 bases, and 7 bases had no gene match.

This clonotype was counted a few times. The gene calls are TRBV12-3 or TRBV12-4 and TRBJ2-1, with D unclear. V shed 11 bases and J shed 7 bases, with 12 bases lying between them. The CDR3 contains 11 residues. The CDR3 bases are TGTGCCGTAGAAGAACGGAATGAGCAGTTCTTC. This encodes CAVEERNEQFF.

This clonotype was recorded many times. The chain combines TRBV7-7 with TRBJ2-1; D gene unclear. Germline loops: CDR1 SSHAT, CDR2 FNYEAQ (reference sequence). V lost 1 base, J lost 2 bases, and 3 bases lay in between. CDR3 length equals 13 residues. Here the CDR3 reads CASSLGTYNEQFF. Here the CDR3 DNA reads TGTGCCAGCAGCTTAGGGACCTACAATGAGCAGTTCTTC. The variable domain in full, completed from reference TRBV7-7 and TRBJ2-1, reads GAGVSQSPRYKVTKRGQDVTLRCDPISSHATLYWYQQALGQGPEFLTYFNYEAQPDKSGLPSDRFSAERPEGSISTLTIQRTEQRDSAMYRCASSLGTYNEQFFGPGTRLTVL.

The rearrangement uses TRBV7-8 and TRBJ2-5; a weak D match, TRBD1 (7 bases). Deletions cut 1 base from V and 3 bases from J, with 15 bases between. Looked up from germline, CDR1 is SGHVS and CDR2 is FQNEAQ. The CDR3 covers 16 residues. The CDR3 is CASSLVGGGPEETQYF. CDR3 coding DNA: TGTGCCAGCAGCTTAGTAGGAGGGGGCCCGGAAGAGACCCAGTACTTC.

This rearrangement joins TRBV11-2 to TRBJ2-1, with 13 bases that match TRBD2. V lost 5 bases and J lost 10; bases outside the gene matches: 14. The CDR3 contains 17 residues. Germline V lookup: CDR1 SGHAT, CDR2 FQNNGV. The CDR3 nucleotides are TGTGCCAGCAGCCCCCTCGACAGGACTAGCGGGAGTTACGAGCAGTTCTTC. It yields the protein CASSPLDRTSGSYEQFF. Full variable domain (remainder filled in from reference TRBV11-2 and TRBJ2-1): EAGVAQSPRYKIIEKRQSVAFWCNPISGHATLYWYQQILGQGPKLLIQFQNNGVVDDSQLPKDRFSAERLKGVDSTLKIQPAKLEDSAVYLCASSPLDRTSGSYEQFFGPGTRLTVL.

The CDR3 nucleotides are TGCGCCAGCAGTGAGGATAGCGGGATTGATGAGCAGTTCTTC. It codes for CASSEDSGIDEQFF. This rearrangement joins TRBV10-1 to TRBJ2-1, with 8 bases identical to TRBD2. Germline V gene sequence: CDR1 WNHNN, CDR2 SYGVQD (reference sequence). V shed 2 bases and J 8 bases; nucleotides not matched to a gene: 5. This CDR3 contains 14 residues.

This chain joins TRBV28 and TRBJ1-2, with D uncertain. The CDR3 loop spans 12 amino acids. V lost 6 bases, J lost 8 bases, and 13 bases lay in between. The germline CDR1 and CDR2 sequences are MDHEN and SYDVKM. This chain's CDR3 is CASSPLVIGYTF. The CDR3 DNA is TGTGCCAGCAGCCCCTTGGTAATCGGCTACACCTTC.

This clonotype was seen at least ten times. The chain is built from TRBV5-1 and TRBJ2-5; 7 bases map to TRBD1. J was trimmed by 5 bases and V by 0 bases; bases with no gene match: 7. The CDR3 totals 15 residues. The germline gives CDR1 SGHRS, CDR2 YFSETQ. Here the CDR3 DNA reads TGCGCCAGCAGCTTGGAAGGCAGGGGGAGTGAGACCCAGTACTTC. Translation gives CASSLEGRGSETQYF.

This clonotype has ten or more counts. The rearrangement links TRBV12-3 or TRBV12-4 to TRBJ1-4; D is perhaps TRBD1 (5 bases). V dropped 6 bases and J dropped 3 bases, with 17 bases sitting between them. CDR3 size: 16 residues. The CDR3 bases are TGTGCCAGCAGAAGAAAGTTGGGGGGACCTAATGAAAAACTGTTTTTT. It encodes CASRRKLGGPNEKLFF.

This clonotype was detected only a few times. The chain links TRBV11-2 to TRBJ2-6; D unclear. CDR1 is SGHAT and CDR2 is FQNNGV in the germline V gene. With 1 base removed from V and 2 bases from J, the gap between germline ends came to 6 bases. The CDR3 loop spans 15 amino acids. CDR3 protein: CASSLVHTGANVLTF. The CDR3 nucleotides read TGTGCCAGCAGCTTAGTACATACTGGGGCCAACGTCCTGACTTTC.

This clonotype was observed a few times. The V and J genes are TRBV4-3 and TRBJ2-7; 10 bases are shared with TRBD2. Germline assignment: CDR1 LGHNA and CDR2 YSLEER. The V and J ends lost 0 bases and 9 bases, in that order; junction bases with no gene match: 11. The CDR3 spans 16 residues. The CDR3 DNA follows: TGCGCCAGCAGCCAAGATTGGAGCGGGAGGGGATCAACGCAGTACTTC. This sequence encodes CASSQDWSGRGSTQYF.

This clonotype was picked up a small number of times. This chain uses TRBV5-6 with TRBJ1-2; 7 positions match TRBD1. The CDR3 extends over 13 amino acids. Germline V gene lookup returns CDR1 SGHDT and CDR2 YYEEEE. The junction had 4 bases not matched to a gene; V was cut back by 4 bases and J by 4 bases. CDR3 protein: CASSRTGSYGYTF. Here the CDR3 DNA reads TGTGCCAGCAGCCGGACAGGCAGCTATGGCTACACCTTC.

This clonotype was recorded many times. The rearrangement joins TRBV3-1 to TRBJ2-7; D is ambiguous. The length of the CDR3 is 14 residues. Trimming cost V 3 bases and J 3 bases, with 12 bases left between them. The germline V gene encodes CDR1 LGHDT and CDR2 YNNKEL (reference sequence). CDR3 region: CASSHPDPFYEQYF. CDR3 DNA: TGTGCCAGCAGCCACCCCGATCCCTTCTACGAGCAGTACTTC.

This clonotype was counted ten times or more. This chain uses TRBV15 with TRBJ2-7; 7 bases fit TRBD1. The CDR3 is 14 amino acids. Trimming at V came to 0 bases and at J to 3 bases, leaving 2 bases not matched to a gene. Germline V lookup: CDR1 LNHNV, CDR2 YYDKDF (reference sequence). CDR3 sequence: CATSREGTVYEQYF. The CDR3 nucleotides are TGTGCCACCAGCAGAGAAGGGACAGTCTACGAGCAGTACTTC.

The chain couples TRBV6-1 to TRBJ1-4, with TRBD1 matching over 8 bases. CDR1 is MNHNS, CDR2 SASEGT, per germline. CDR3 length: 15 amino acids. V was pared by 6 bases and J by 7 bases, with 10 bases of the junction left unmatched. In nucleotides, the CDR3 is TGTGCCAGCAGACGAGACAGGGGATCGGGTGAAAAACTGTTTTTT. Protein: CASRRDRGSGEKLFF.

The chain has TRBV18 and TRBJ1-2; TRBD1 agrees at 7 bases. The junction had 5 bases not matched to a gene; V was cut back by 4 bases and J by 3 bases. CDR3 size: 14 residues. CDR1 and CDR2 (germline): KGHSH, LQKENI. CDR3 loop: CASSQRQGDYGYTF. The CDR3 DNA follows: TGTGCCAGCTCACAACGACAGGGCGACTATGGCTACACCTTC. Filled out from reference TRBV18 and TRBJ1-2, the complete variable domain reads NAGVMQNPRHLVRRRGQEARLRCSPMKGHSHVYWYRQLPEEGLKFMVYLQKENIIDESGMPKERFSAEFPKEGPSILRIQQVVRGDSAAYFCASSQRQGDYGYTFGSGTRLTVV.

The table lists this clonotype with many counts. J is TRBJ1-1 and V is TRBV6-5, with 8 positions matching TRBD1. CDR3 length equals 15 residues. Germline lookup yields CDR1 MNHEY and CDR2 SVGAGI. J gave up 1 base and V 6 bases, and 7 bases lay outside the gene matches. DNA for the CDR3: TGTGCCAGCAGCCTTACTACAGGGGGGAACACTGAAGCTTTCTTT. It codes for CASSLTTGGNTEAFF.

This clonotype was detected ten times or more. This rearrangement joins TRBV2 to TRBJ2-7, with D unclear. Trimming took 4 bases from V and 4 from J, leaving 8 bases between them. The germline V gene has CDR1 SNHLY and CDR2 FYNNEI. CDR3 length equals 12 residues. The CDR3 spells CASSVAGYEQYF. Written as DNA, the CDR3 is TGTGCCAGCAGTGTTGCCGGGTACGAGCAGTACTTC. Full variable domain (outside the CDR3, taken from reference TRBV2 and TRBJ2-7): EPEVTQTPSHQVTQMGQEVILRCVPISNHLYFYWYRQILGQKVEFLVSFYNNEISEKSEIFDDQFSVERPDGSNFTLKIRSTKLEDSAMYFCASSVAGYEQYFGPGTRLTVT.

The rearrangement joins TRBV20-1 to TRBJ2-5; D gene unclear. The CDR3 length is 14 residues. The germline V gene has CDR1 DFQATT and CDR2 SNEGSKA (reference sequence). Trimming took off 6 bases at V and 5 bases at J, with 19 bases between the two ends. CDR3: CSAQQDVSGETQYF. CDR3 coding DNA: TGCAGTGCGCAACAAGACGTCTCTGGGGAGACCCAGTACTTC.

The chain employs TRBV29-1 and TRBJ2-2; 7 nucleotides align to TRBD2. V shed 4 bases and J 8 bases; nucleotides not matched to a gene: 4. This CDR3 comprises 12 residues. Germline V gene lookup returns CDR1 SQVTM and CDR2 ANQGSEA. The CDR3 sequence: CSVVLAGGELFF. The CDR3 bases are TGCAGCGTTGTTTTAGCGGGTGGGGAGCTGTTTTTT.

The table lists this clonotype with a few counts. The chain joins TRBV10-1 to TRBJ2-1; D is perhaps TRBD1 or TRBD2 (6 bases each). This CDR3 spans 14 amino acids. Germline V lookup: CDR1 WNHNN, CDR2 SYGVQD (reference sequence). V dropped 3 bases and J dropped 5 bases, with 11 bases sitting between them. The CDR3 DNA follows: TGCGCCAGCAGTGACCCCGGGGGCCACAATGAGCAGTTCTTC. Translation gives CASSDPGGHNEQFF.